This T cell receptor (beta chain) originates from a study of identical twins. Every donor was a healthy Caucasian. Germline values: CDR1 SEHNR, CDR2 FQNEAQ (reference sequence). The CDR3 sequence is 15 residues long. Unmatched junction bases numbered 5, after V lost 5 bases and J lost 3 bases. TCRdb called the 5' RACE reads again in MiXCR, with one record for every CDR3 protein. The sample has over 600,000 distinct CDR3 sequences; 21% are singletons. This sample also appeared in a second study, on T cells expressing NK-cell markers. This second study notes: There were seven HCMV-seropositive donors and one seronegative donor among the eight sequenced. Sorting of alpha-beta TCR T cells alone was achieved in several experiments with an anti-gamma-delta TCR antibody. In a group of about 6 donors, dominant NKG2C+ clonotypes represented 1.0-7.0% of CD8+ T cells.

The J gene is TRBJ2-7, the V gene TRBV7-9; the match to TRBD2 covers 12 bases. This receptor was identified in a woman aged 18 to 35 in good health. The sequenced sample consisted of PBMCs. Written as DNA, the CDR3 is TGTGCCAGCAGCGCCCTAGCGGGGGGGCTCTACGAGCAGTACTTC. The encoded protein is CASSALAGGLYEQYF.